The 3 T cell receptor beta chains in this list originate from one sample, sequenced in a study of vaccination and CD4 T cells after COVID-19 (dated 2022 in TCRdb). Library preparation used PCR. Sequencer: Illumina iSeq 100. TCRdb took the public reads, trimmed them with fastp at Q25, ran MiXCR for clone calling and kept in-frame beta chains. Every CDR3 protein is listed once, alongside the most common genes and DNA of its rows. This sample holds roughly 31,000 distinct CDR3 sequences; roughly 50% were observed only once. The ten top clones hold 5.5% to 7.5% of the sample. Interpreted using the paper, the time point label stands for: late sampling 161 to 241 days after vaccination in three convalescent patients. Sequences were derived from CD4+ T cells from blood, sampled about 7 months after SARS-CoV-2 vaccination. These receptors were collected from a human donor who had recovered from COVID-19.

The V gene is TRBV7-2, the J gene TRBJ1-1; no definite D call. Trimming stripped 2 bases from V and 5 bases from J, with 6 bases between. Per germline, CDR1 SGHTA and CDR2 FQGNSA. The CDR3 contains 12 residues. Written as DNA, the CDR3 is TGTGCCAGCAGCTTACTGGGAACTGAAGCTTTCTTT. This sequence encodes CASSLLGTEAFF.

The J gene is TRBJ1-5, the V gene TRBV6-2 or TRBV6-3; possible D gene TRBD1, 5 bases. Germline V CDR1 and CDR2: MNHEY, SVGEGT. The CDR3 runs to 15 residues. The V and J ends lost 2 bases and 4 bases respectively, with 12 bases between them. CDR3 protein: CASSYPGTPNQPQHF. The DNA of the CDR3 is TGTGCCAGCAGTTACCCCGGGACGCCAAATCAGCCCCAGCATTTT.

The chain has TRBV28 and TRBJ1-5; D not resolved. In germline, CDR1 is MDHEN, CDR2 SYDVKM. The length of the CDR3 is 13 residues. V dropped 8 bases and J dropped 0 bases, with 8 bases sitting between them. The CDR3 bases are TGTGCCAGCGAGTTGGATAGCAATCAGCCCCAGCATTTT. Protein: CASELDSNQPQHF.